These 19 T cell receptor beta chains came from one sample sequenced in a study of CD8 T cells in Susac syndrome. Random hexamers primed reverse transcription of roughly 0.5 to 1 ug RNA. TCRdb used MiXCR to reprocess the immunoSEQ multiplex PCR reads, holding one entry per CDR3 protein. The sample has about 120,000 distinct CDR3 sequences, 94% seen once. Sequenced material: CD4+ T cells from PBMCs. The receptors come from a human donor in good health.

The chain recombines TRBV4-1 with TRBJ1-1, with no clear D. The germline CDR1 and CDR2 sequences are MGHRA and YSYEKL. Trimming stripped 4 bases from V and 4 bases from J, with 16 bases between. This CDR3 has 15 residues. DNA for the CDR3: TGCGCCAGCAGCCGAAGTCCCCAAGAGGGCACTGAAGCTTTCTTT. Translating it yields CASSRSPQEGTEAFF.

The gene calls are TRBV4-3 and TRBJ2-4, with 8 bases identical to TRBD1. The CDR3 runs to 12 residues. Germline V gene sequence: CDR1 LGHNA, CDR2 YSLEER. Unmatched junction bases numbered 6, after V lost 2 bases and J lost 15 bases. CDR3 in DNA: TGCGCCAGCAGCCAATCAAGGACAGGGTTGTACTTC. Translated: CASSQSRTGLYF.

The J gene is TRBJ2-3, the V gene TRBV5-4; 8 bases agree with TRBD1. There are 15 residues in the CDR3. Germline values: CDR1 SGHNT, CDR2 YYREEE (reference sequence). V lost 4 bases and J lost 0; bases outside the gene matches: 4. The CDR3 DNA sequence: TGTGCCAGCAGCCGGGACAGGCTTAGCACAGATACGCAGTATTTT. Protein product: CASSRDRLSTDTQYF.

This chain links TRBV12-3 or TRBV12-4 with TRBJ2-7, with 7 bases identical to TRBD2. V lost 9 bases to trimming and J lost 4 bases; unmatched junction nucleotides: 9. This CDR3 contains 13 residues. The CDR3 sequence: CASLLSGGYEQYF. CDR3 nucleotide sequence: TGTGCCAGTCTACTATCGGGGGGATACGAGCAGTACTTC.

This clonotype was detected only once. The chain joins TRBV15 to TRBJ2-7; D possibly corresponds to TRBD1 (6 bases). Germline CDR1 LNHNV, CDR2 YYDKDF (reference sequence). This CDR3 spans 15 amino acids. Trimming shortened V by 11 bases and J by 6 bases, and 26 bases separated the two germline ends. CDR3 region: CAASWGLQGSGEQYF. The CDR3 DNA reads as TGTGCCGCCTCGTGGGGATTACAGGGATCTGGCGAGCAGTACTTC.

The rearrangement joins TRBV7-2 to TRBJ1-5; no clear D. V was shortened by 0 bases and J by 7 bases, with 13 bases between the two germline ends. This CDR3 has 15 residues. Germline V gene sequence: CDR1 SGHTA, CDR2 FQGNSA. The CDR3 sequence is CASSLATGFAQPQHF. As DNA, the CDR3 is TGTGCCAGCAGCTTAGCGACGGGTTTCGCCCAGCCCCAGCATTTT.

The CDR3 loop is CASSLENPFSYEQYF. As DNA, the CDR3 is TGCGCCAGCAGCCTGGAAAATCCGTTCTCCTACGAGCAGTACTTC. The chain couples TRBV5-1 to TRBJ2-7; D gene ambiguous. Germline assignment: CDR1 SGHRS and CDR2 YFSETQ. This CDR3 region has 15 residues. V lost 4 bases and J lost 0, with 14 bases in between. The variable domain in full, with the rest retrieved from reference TRBV5-1 and TRBJ2-7, is KAGVTQTPRYLIKTRGQQVTLSCSPISGHRSVSWYQQTPGQGLQFLFEYFSETQRNKGNFPGRFSGRQFSNSRSEMNVSTLELGDSALYLCASSLENPFSYEQYFGPGTRLTVT.

J is TRBJ2-1 and V is TRBV7-9; D not resolved. CDR1 is SEHNR and CDR2 is FQNEAQ in the germline V gene (reference sequence). The CDR3 has 14 residues. Trimming removed 0 bases at V and 5 bases at J, with 8 bases between. The CDR3 spells CASSLAEANNEQFF. CDR3 nucleotide sequence: TGTGCCAGCAGCTTAGCTGAGGCTAACAATGAGCAGTTCTTC. The whole variable domain, filled in from reference TRBV7-9 and TRBJ2-1, reads DTGVSQNPRHKITKRGQNVTFRCDPISEHNRLYWYRQTLGQGPEFLTYFQNEAQLEKSRLLSDRFSAERPKGSFSTLEIQRTEQGDSAMYLCASSLAEANNEQFFGPGTRLTVL.

The V and J genes are TRBV9 and TRBJ2-1; no clear D gene. V was shortened by 3 bases and J by 4 bases, with 5 bases between the two germline ends. This CDR3 spans 12 amino acids. CDR1 is SGDLS and CDR2 is YYNGEE in the germline V gene. The CDR3 bases are TGTGCCAGCAGCGCGCTATACAATGAGCAGTTCTTC. Amino acids: CASSALYNEQFF.

The chain has TRBV28 and TRBJ2-5; 9 nucleotides agree with TRBD1. Germline V CDR1 and CDR2: MDHEN, SYDVKM. V lost 7 bases and J lost 5; bases outside the gene matches: 8. The CDR3 is 14 amino acids. Written as DNA, the CDR3 is TGTGCCAGCACGGGGGGACAGGGCCTGGAGACCCAGTACTTC. Translated: CASTGGQGLETQYF.

This chain connects TRBV2 to TRBJ2-1; 9 nucleotides match TRBD2. The CDR3 spans 18 residues. V lost 0 bases and J lost 2; bases outside the gene matches: 8. Germline values: CDR1 SNHLY, CDR2 FYNNEI. The CDR3 bases are TGTGCCAGCAGTGAAGCGGTAGCGGGAGAGATCGCCTACAATGAGCAGTTCTTC. As protein: CASSEAVAGEIAYNEQFF. Together with reference TRBV2 and TRBJ2-1, the CDR3 gives the full variable domain: EPEVTQTPSHQVTQMGQEVILRCVPISNHLYFYWYRQILGQKVEFLVSFYNNEISEKSEIFDDQFSVERPDGSNFTLKIRSTKLEDSAMYFCASSEAVAGEIAYNEQFFGPGTRLTVL.

The genes are TRBV19 and TRBJ2-3, with D possibly being TRBD1 (5 bases). Trimming stripped 6 bases from V and 2 bases from J, with 15 bases between. This CDR3 region has 15 residues. Germline CDR1 and CDR2: LNHDA and SQIVND (reference sequence). The CDR3: CASRDSSLNTDTQYF. In nucleotides, the CDR3 is TGTGCCAGTAGAGACAGTAGCCTGAACACAGATACGCAGTATTTT. Full variable domain (rest looked up from reference TRBV19 and TRBJ2-3): DGGITQSPKYLFRKEGQNVTLSCEQNLNHDAMYWYRQDPGQGLRLIYYSQIVNDFQKGDIAEGYSVSREKKESFPLTVTSAQKNPTAFYLCASRDSSLNTDTQYFGPGTRLTVL.

This chain joins TRBV27 and TRBJ2-1, with D perhaps TRBD1 or TRBD2 (5 bases each). The CDR3 loop spans 13 amino acids. Germline values: CDR1 MNHEY, CDR2 SMNVEV (reference sequence). V was shortened by 4 bases and J by 14 bases, with 18 bases between the two germline ends. The CDR3 nucleotides read TGTGCCAGCAGTTGGGGACCTAGGGTTAGGGAGTTCTTC. The encoded protein is CASSWGPRVREFF.

V gene TRBV5-1 combines with J gene TRBJ2-5; 13 bases are shared with TRBD2. The CDR3 sequence is 17 residues long. The germline V gene has CDR1 SGHRS and CDR2 YFSETQ. V was pared by 4 bases and J by 5 bases, with 11 bases of the junction left unmatched. CDR3 loop: CASSPGGLAGVGETQYF. The DNA of the CDR3 is TGCGCCAGCAGCCCCGGCGGACTAGCGGGAGTAGGGGAGACCCAGTACTTC.

The chain carries TRBV12-3 or TRBV12-4 and TRBJ2-7; 15 positions match TRBD2. The V segment lost 4 bases and the J segment 2 bases; nucleotides outside the gene matches: 0. The CDR3 consists of 15 residues. DNA of the CDR3: TGTGCCAGCAGTTGGACTAGCGGGAGGGCCTACGAGCAGTACTTC. Translating gives CASSWTSGRAYEQYF.

This clonotype was seen a single time. The chain employs TRBV5-1 and TRBJ1-5, with TRBD1 matching 7 bases. Unmatched junction bases numbered 1, after V lost 4 bases and J lost 0 bases. The V gene's germline CDR1 is SGHRS and CDR2 YFSETQ. The CDR3 sequence is 14 residues long. This CDR3 is CASSTGASNQPQHF. Here the CDR3 DNA reads TGCGCCAGCAGCACAGGGGCTAGCAATCAGCCCCAGCATTTT.

The chain carries TRBV20-1 and TRBJ2-5, with 9 bases identical to TRBD2. V lost 3 bases and J lost 5; bases outside the gene matches: 7. This CDR3 has 14 residues. Germline values: CDR1 DFQATT, CDR2 SNEGSKA (reference sequence). The CDR3 sequence is CSARIAGAQETQYF. CDR3 coding DNA: TGCAGTGCTAGGATAGCGGGAGCGCAGGAGACCCAGTACTTC.

This rearrangement joins TRBV6-2 or TRBV6-3 to TRBJ2-7; no definite D call. The CDR3 spans 11 residues. The V gene lost 7 bases and the J gene lost 7 bases, with 11 bases spanning the gap. Germline V lookup: CDR1 MNHEY, CDR2 SVGEGT. Here the CDR3 DNA reads TGTGCCAGCACCCAGCACTCAGAGCAGTACTTC. This translates into CASTQHSEQYF.

The chain has TRBV7-3 and TRBJ2-1; the match to TRBD2 covers 7 bases. This CDR3 contains 13 residues. CDR1 and CDR2 from the germline V gene are SGHTA and FQGTGA. V gave up 4 bases and J gave up 5 bases; unmatched junction bases: 2. CDR3 amino acids: CASSSSGDNEQFF. Here the CDR3 DNA reads TGTGCCAGCAGCTCGAGCGGGGACAATGAGCAGTTCTTC.